These 10 T cell receptor beta chains were all obtained from the same sample, sequenced in a study of shared clonotypes between healthy human individuals. The protocol was immunoSEQ multiplex PCR, while the TCRdb copy is restricted to in-frame clones and leaves out a portion. This table holds about 750,000 clones, 90% to 95% found once. It was CD45RO-negative cells, positively selected for CCR7, that made up naive CD8 cells, with terminally differentiated effector memory CD45RA+ cells excluded. Sequencing input: naive CD8+ T cells sorted from blood. These receptors came from a man under 40 in good health.

The gene calls are TRBV7-9 and TRBJ2-4; D remains unclear. The CDR3 sequence is 13 residues long. Between the trimmed V and J ends, which lost 5 bases and 5 bases, there was a span of 10 bases. Germline loops: CDR1 SEHNR, CDR2 FQNEAQ (reference sequence). Written as DNA, the CDR3 is TGTGCCAGCAGCCCCCCCGAGCAAAACATTCAGTACTTC. Amino acids: CASSPPEQNIQYF.

The V gene is TRBV29-1, the J gene TRBJ1-1; 11 bases align to TRBD1. The V gene end was trimmed by 6 bases and the J gene end by 4 bases; junction bases not matched to a gene: 1. The CDR3 consists of 12 residues. The germline CDR1 and CDR2 sequences are SQVTM and ANQGSEA. This CDR3 is CSVGTGGTEAFF. CDR3 coding DNA: TGCAGCGTCGGGACAGGGGGCACTGAAGCTTTCTTT.

The chain has TRBV11-2 and TRBJ2-5, with 7 bases identical to TRBD1. Per the germline V gene, CDR1 is SGHAT and CDR2 is FQNNGV. CDR3 length: 18 residues. V dropped 4 bases and J dropped 4; count of bases not matched to a gene: 18. The CDR3: CASSSTTPTGSLRETQYF. The CDR3 nucleotides read TGTGCCAGCAGCTCAACCACCCCGACAGGGTCCCTGAGAGAGACCCAGTACTTC.

This chain connects TRBV28 to TRBJ1-5, with 7 nucleotides matching TRBD1. The trim removed 4 bases at V and 3 bases at J, leaving 6 bases unmatched. Per germline, CDR1 MDHEN and CDR2 SYDVKM. The CDR3 is 15 amino acids. The CDR3 region is CASSSPGQLNQPQHF. DNA of the CDR3: TGTGCCAGCAGTTCCCCGGGACAGCTCAATCAGCCCCAGCATTTT. Supplemented by reference TRBV28 and TRBJ1-5, the full variable domain reads DVKVTQSSRYLVKRTGEKVFLECVQDMDHENMFWYRQDPGLGLRLIYFSYDVKMKEKGDIPEGYSVSREKKERFSLILESASTNQTSMYLCASSSPGQLNQPQHFGDGTRLSIL.

The chain is built from TRBV28 and TRBJ2-7; D may be TRBD1 or TRBD2 (5 bases each). V was shortened by 6 bases and J by 5 bases, with 23 bases between the two germline ends. CDR3 size: 16 residues. Germline V CDR1 and CDR2: MDHEN, SYDVKM. CDR3 region: CASSIPRGAKRNEQYF. The CDR3 nucleotides read TGTGCCAGCAGCATCCCGCGAGGGGCTAAAAGGAACGAGCAGTACTTC.

The chain is built from TRBV28 and TRBJ1-2, with TRBD1 matching 7 bases. Germline assignment: CDR1 MDHEN and CDR2 SYDVKM. The CDR3 length is 12 residues. After removal of 7 bases from V and 2 bases from J, the junction contained 1 base not matched to a gene. The CDR3 nucleotides read TGTGCCAGCAAGACAGGGAACTATGGCTACACCTTC. This codes for CASKTGNYGYTF.

This chain connects TRBV13 to TRBJ2-3, with D unclear. Trimming took off 2 bases at V and 2 bases at J, with 11 bases between the two ends. The CDR3 is made up of 15 amino acids. The germline V gene encodes CDR1 PRHDT and CDR2 FYEKMQ (reference sequence). The CDR3 sequence is CASSLLAENTDTQYF. CDR3 nucleotide sequence: TGTGCCAGCAGCTTACTGGCGGAAAACACAGATACGCAGTATTTT.

V is TRBV4-3 and J is TRBJ1-2, with TRBD1 matching over 7 bases. Per the germline V gene, CDR1 is LGHNA and CDR2 is YSLEER. J lost 1 base, V lost 4 bases, and 9 bases had no gene match. This CDR3 is 16 amino acids long. CDR3: CASSPGRTGHNYGYTF. The CDR3 bases are TGCGCCAGCAGCCCAGGTCGGACAGGACATAACTATGGCTACACCTTC.

The chain combines TRBV7-9 with TRBJ2-7; TRBD2 matches 9 bases. CDR3 size: 14 residues. Germline assignment: CDR1 SEHNR and CDR2 FQNEAQ (reference sequence). The junction had 7 bases not matched to a gene; V was cut back by 3 bases and J by 7 bases. The CDR3 DNA sequence: TGTGCCAGCAGCTTCTTACTAGCGGGCGTTGAGCAGTACTTC. Protein: CASSFLLAGVEQYF.

This chain's CDR3 is CSVEIAETQYF. As DNA, the CDR3 is TGCAGCGTTGAAATCGCGGAGACCCAGTACTTC. The chain is built from TRBV29-1 and TRBJ2-5; D remains ambiguous. Looked up from germline, CDR1 is SQVTM and CDR2 is ANQGSEA. The CDR3 extends over 11 amino acids. Between the trimmed V and J ends, which lost 2 bases and 5 bases, there was a span of 6 bases. The variable domain in full, with the rest retrieved from reference TRBV29-1 and TRBJ2-5, is SAVISQKPSRDICQRGTSLTIQCQVDSQVTMMFWYRQQPGQSLTLIATANQGSEATYESGFVIDKFPISRPNLTFSTLTVSNMSPEDSSIYLCSVEIAETQYFGPGTRLLVL.